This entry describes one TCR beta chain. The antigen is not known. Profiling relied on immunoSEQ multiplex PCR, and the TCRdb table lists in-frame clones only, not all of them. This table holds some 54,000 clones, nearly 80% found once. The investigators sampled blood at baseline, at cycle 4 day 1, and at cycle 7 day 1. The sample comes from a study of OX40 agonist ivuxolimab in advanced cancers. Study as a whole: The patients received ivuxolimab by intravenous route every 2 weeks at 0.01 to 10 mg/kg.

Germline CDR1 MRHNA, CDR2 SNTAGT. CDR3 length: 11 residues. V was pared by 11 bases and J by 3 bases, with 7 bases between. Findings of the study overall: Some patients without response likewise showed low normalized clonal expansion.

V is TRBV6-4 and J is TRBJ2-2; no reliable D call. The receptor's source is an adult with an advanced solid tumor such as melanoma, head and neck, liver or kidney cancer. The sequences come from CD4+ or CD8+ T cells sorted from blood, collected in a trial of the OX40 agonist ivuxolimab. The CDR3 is CALGYTGELFF. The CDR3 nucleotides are TGTGCCTTGGGGTACACCGGGGAGCTGTTTTTT.